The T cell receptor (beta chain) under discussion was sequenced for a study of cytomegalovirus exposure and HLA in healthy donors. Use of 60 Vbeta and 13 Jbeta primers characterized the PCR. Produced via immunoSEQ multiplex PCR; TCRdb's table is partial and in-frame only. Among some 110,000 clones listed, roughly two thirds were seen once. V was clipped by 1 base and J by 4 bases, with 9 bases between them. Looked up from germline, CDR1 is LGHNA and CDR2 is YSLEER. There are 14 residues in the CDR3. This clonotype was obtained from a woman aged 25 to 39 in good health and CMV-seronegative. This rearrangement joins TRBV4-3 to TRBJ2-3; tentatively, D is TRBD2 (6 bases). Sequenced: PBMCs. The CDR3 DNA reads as TGCGCCAGCAGCCAAGTCGGGAGCGCAGATACGCAGTATTTT. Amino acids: CASSQVGSADTQYF.